The clone carrying this TCR beta chain was detected ten times or more. As yet, its antigen is unknown. From the 5' RACE reads, TCRdb called clonotypes with MiXCR, one entry per CDR3 protein. The sample has around 300,000 distinct CDR3 sequences; around 10% are singletons. The sample originates from a study of CD8 T cells in ankylosing spondylitis. Findings of the study overall: Reports of some motif variants in reactive arthritis synovial fluid and blood predate this one. There was reportedly significant enrichment of clones that were disease-linked in matched ankylosing spondylitis synovial fluid.

Sequenced material: blood, either unsorted or a sorted T cell fraction (not recorded which). This sequence was found in a female donor with ankylosing spondylitis or in good health (not recorded which).

This chain's CDR3 is CSAASGGATNIQYF. The DNA for the CDR3 is TGCAGTGCTGCCAGCGGGGGGGCAACAAACATTCAGTACTTC. The chain recombines TRBV20-1 with TRBJ2-4; 10 bases are a match to TRBD2. V dropped 5 bases and J dropped 6; count of bases not matched to a gene: 7. The V gene's germline CDR1 is DFQATT and CDR2 SNEGSKA (reference sequence). CDR3 length: 14 residues.